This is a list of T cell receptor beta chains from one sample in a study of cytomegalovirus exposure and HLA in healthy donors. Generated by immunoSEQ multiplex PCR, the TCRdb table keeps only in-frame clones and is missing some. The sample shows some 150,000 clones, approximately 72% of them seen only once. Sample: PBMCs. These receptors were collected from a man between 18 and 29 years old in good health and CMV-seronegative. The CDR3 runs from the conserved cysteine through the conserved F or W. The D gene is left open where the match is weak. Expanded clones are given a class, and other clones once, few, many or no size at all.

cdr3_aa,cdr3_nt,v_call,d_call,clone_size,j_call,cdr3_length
CASSAWTSGGARETQYF,TGTGCCAGCAGCGCCTGGACTAGCGGGGGGGCCAGAGAGACCCAGTACTTC,TRBV11-2,TRBD2,.,TRBJ2-5,17
CASSEQPPGQVLRANEKLFF,TGTGCCAGCAGCGAACAACCCCCGGGACAGGTTCTGCGGGCTAATGAAAAACTGTTTTTT,TRBV7-6,TRBD1,.,TRBJ1-4,20
CASSLAFQGSTDTQYF,TGCGCCAGCAGCTTGGCTTTCCAGGGGAGCACAGATACGCAGTATTTT,TRBV5-1,.,.,TRBJ2-3,16
CATSSGQGGSPLHF,TGTGCCACCAGCAGCGGACAGGGAGGATCACCCCTCCACTTT,TRBV15,TRBD1,.,TRBJ1-6,14
CASSPPGQSNYGYTF,TGTGCCAGCTCACCGCCGGGACAGTCTAACTATGGCTACACCTTC,TRBV18,TRBD1,.,TRBJ1-2,15
CASRLGLAGEVTQFF,TGCGCCAGCAGGCTGGGACTAGCGGGGGAGGTGACGCAGTTCTTC,TRBV4-1,TRBD2,few,TRBJ2-1,15
CASSFLQGAQGTEAFF,TGCGCCAGCAGCTTTCTACAGGGGGCGCAGGGCACTGAAGCTTTCTTT,TRBV5-1,TRBD1,few,TRBJ1-1,16
CASSVGALGGETQYF,TGTGCCAGCAGCGTAGGGGCTCTAGGAGGGGAGACCCAGTACTTC,TRBV9,.,few,TRBJ2-5,15
CSVISGGRHTQYF,TGCAGCGTTATTAGCGGGGGCCGTCATACGCAGTATTTT,TRBV29-1,TRBD2,.,TRBJ2-3,13
CASSQGTGIYEQYF,TGCGCCAGCAGCCAAGGGACAGGGATCTACGAGCAGTACTTC,TRBV4-3,TRBD1,.,TRBJ2-7,14
CASSQVHSSNQPQHF,TGCGCCAGCAGCCAAGTTCACAGTAGCAATCAGCCCCAGCATTTT,TRBV4-1,.,.,TRBJ1-5,15
CASSLTGNTEAFF,TGTGCCAGCAGCTTAACGGGGAACACTGAAGCTTTCTTT,TRBV7-6,.,.,TRBJ1-1,13
CASSSDLGQNNFRELFF,TGCGCCAGCAGCTCGGACCTAGGACAGAACAATTTTAGGGAGCTGTTTTTT,TRBV5-1,.,.,TRBJ2-2,17
CASSLRQGSPSNEQFF,TGTGCCAGCAGCTTACGACAGGGTTCCCCTTCCAATGAGCAGTTCTTC,TRBV7-9,TRBD1,.,TRBJ2-1,16
CASSSTGMAGANVLTF,TGTGCCAGCAGCTCGACAGGAATGGCTGGGGCCAACGTCCTGACTTTC,TRBV7-9,.,.,TRBJ2-6,16
CASNHRVLYQETQYF,TGTGCCAGCAACCACCGGGTTCTGTACCAAGAGACCCAGTACTTC,TRBV5-6,.,.,TRBJ2-5,15
CASSLGLRVGANVLTF,TGTGCCAGCAGCTTAGGTTTACGGGTTGGGGCCAACGTCCTGACTTTC,TRBV11-2,.,.,TRBJ2-6,16
CASSTHPDSPYEQYF,TGTGCCAGCAGTACCCACCCAGACAGCCCCTACGAGCAGTACTTC,TRBV9,.,.,TRBJ2-7,15
CASSTWTEQNYGYTF,TGTGCCAGCAGCACCTGGACAGAACAGAACTATGGCTACACCTTC,TRBV7-8,.,.,TRBJ1-2,15
CASSVGQGPNYGYTF,TGTGCCAGCAGTGTCGGGCAGGGTCCAAACTATGGCTACACCTTC,TRBV6-4,.,.,TRBJ1-2,15
CASTRATEAFF,TGTGCCAGCACCAGGGCCACTGAAGCTTTCTTT,TRBV6-1,.,.,TRBJ1-1,11
CASREDRAHYGYTF,TGTGCCAGTAGAGAAGACAGGGCCCACTATGGCTACACCTTC,TRBV19,TRBD1,.,TRBJ1-2,14
CASSRGTTNQPQHF,TGTGCCAGTAGTAGAGGGACAACCAATCAGCCCCAGCATTTT,TRBV19,.,few,TRBJ1-5,14
CASSLSRTQLRQVGGYTF,TGCGCCAGCAGCTTGTCGCGGACACAGCTTCGACAAGTAGGTGGCTACACCTTC,TRBV5-1,.,.,TRBJ1-2,18
CASSFGGGSSYEQYF,TGCGCCAGCAGCTTTGGCGGGGGAAGCTCCTACGAGCAGTACTTC,TRBV5-1,TRBD2,.,TRBJ2-7,15
CSAAEGQGADTGELFF,TGCAGCGCTGCCGAGGGACAGGGGGCCGACACCGGGGAGCTGTTTTTT,TRBV29-1,TRBD1,once,TRBJ2-2,16
CASSRSIAGTGTYEQYF,TGCGCCAGCAGCCGATCGATAGCCGGGACAGGAACCTACGAGCAGTACTTC,TRBV4-3,TRBD1,.,TRBJ2-7,17
CASSLGYFSGANGLTF,TGTGCCAGCAGCCTCGGGTATTTCTCTGGGGCCAACGGCCTGACTTTC,TRBV2,.,.,TRBJ2-6,16
CASSFVQGAREQYF,TGTGCCAGCAGCTTCGTGCAGGGGGCACGGGAGCAGTACTTC,TRBV7-9,TRBD1,.,TRBJ2-7,14
CASSSTSGAYNEQFF,TGCGCCAGCAGCTCGACTAGCGGTGCCTACAATGAGCAGTTCTTC,TRBV5-1,TRBD2,few,TRBJ2-1,15
CASSYLSPPGGTGELFF,TGCGCCAGCAGCTACCTGAGCCCGCCAGGCGGGACCGGGGAGCTGTTTTTT,TRBV4-1,.,.,TRBJ2-2,17
CSARAGEKLFF,TGCAGTGCTAGAGCGGGGGAAAAACTGTTTTTT,TRBV20-1,.,.,TRBJ1-4,11
CASSDPGGGNTIYF,TGCGCCAGCAGTGATCCCGGGGGAGGAAACACCATATATTTT,TRBV10-2,.,.,TRBJ1-3,14
CASSPGTGSIVAEAFF,TGTGCCAGTAGTCCCGGGACAGGGAGTATTGTCGCTGAAGCTTTCTTT,TRBV19,TRBD1,.,TRBJ1-1,16
CASSLIGEEKLFF,TGTGCCAGCAGCTTGATTGGGGAGGAAAAACTGTTTTTT,TRBV5-5,.,.,TRBJ1-4,13